Below, one T cell receptor beta chain is given with its context. What it binds is not known. This specimen belongs to a study of cytomegalovirus exposure and HLA in healthy donors. Study-wide results and caveats: Compared with the roughly 700-donor mean, an Asian-associated ancestry cluster reportedly had fewer N-insertions, according to a later analysis.

This PCR relied on a set of 60 Vbeta primers and 13 Jbeta primers. Data came from immunoSEQ multiplex PCR; TCRdb stores just in-frame clones and leaves some out. The sample carries approximately 100,000 clones, 65% to 80% recorded once. This receptor was obtained from a female donor in good health and CMV-seronegative. Sequenced material: PBMCs.

CDR3 amino acids: CASGLGHAEAFF. CDR3 DNA: TGTGCTAGTGGTTTGGGACATGCTGAAGCTTTCTTT. The chain joins TRBV12-5 to TRBJ1-1; no firm D call. Germline-derived CDR1 and CDR2 are LGHNT and FRNRAP. This CDR3 is built from 12 residues. V lost 1 base and J 6 bases, leaving 6 bases between the germline ends.